The 32 T cell receptor beta chains below were found in one sample sequenced in a study of blood T cell repertoires in COVID-19. Sequencing was performed with immunoSEQ multiplex PCR; in TCRdb, only in-frame clones are kept and a portion is missing. The sample holds about 300,000 clones, more than 70% seen once. What was sequenced was peripheral blood. Receptors were obtained from a woman aged 45-65 years with acute or convalescent COVID-19.

The chain joins TRBV28 to TRBJ2-7; 10 bases line up with TRBD2. After removal of 5 bases from V and 3 bases from J, the junction contained 7 bases not matched to a gene. This CDR3 region has 15 residues. Germline loops: CDR1 MDHEN, CDR2 SYDVKM. The CDR3 is CASSPTGTSVYEQYF. CDR3 DNA sequence: TGTGCCAGCAGTCCTACCGGGACTAGCGTCTACGAGCAGTACTTC.

This clone has only one observation. V and J are TRBV4-3 and TRBJ1-5, with no clear D. This CDR3 spans 15 amino acids. The V gene lost 0 bases and the J gene lost 4 bases, with 10 bases spanning the gap. Germline lookup yields CDR1 LGHNA and CDR2 YSLEER. The CDR3 is CASSQDSAGNQPQHF. CDR3 in DNA: TGCGCCAGCAGCCAAGATTCGGCGGGAAATCAGCCCCAGCATTTT.

The chain couples TRBV4-2 to TRBJ2-5; D is unclear. The CDR3 spans 15 residues. CDR1 and CDR2 (germline): LGHNA, YNFKEQ. V lost 4 bases, J lost 0 bases, and 12 bases lay in between. The CDR3 DNA sequence: TGTGCCAGCAGCCCGACCCCAGCGTACCAAGAGACCCAGTACTTC. Protein: CASSPTPAYQETQYF.

The chain combines TRBV9 with TRBJ1-6, with D hard to call. From germline, CDR1 is SGDLS and CDR2 YYNGEE. CDR3 size: 14 residues. V lost 1 base, J lost 9 bases, and 11 bases lay in between. The CDR3 spells CASSVQPRGSPLHF. CDR3 nucleotide sequence: TGTGCCAGCAGCGTACAGCCCCGGGGTTCACCCCTCCACTTT.

This clone came up once. V is TRBV4-1 and J is TRBJ2-5, with D possibly being TRBD2 (5 bases). Trimming left V 4 bases short and J 1 base short, with 10 bases between. CDR1 is MGHRA, CDR2 YSYEKL, per germline. The CDR3 contains 14 residues. CDR3 bases: TGCGCCAGCAGCCCCCCCGGGATCCAAGAGACCCAGTACTTC. It specifies CASSPPGIQETQYF.

The chain carries TRBV2 and TRBJ2-7, with TRBD1 matching over 7 bases. With 6 bases clipped from V and 4 bases from J, the junction kept 3 bases outside the gene matches. The CDR3 spans 12 residues. Germline V gene data show CDR1 as SNHLY and CDR2 as FYNNEI. For the CDR3, the DNA is TGTGCCAGCAGGTGGACAGGTTACGAGCAGTACTTC. This encodes CASRWTGYEQYF.

The chain employs TRBV21-1 and TRBJ1-4; the D call of TRBD1 is as the table states it, not checked on the DNA. TRBV21-1 is shown as a pseudogene. CDR3 length: 15 amino acids. CDR3 DNA: TGTGCCAGCAGCAAAGCGGTCCAGATTAATGAAAAACTGTTTTTT. Amino acids: CASSKAVQINEKLFF.

V gene TRBV7-9 combines with J gene TRBJ2-1; D not resolved. Germline CDR1 SEHNR, CDR2 FQNEAQ (reference sequence). V gave up 4 bases and J gave up 1 base, with 11 bases separating them. The CDR3 loop spans 15 amino acids. The CDR3 DNA sequence: TGTGCCAGCAGCTCTCGAGACTTGTCCTACAATGAGCAGTTCTTC. Translated: CASSSRDLSYNEQFF.

V gene TRBV24-1 combines with J gene TRBJ2-1; tentatively, D is TRBD1 (7 bases). This CDR3 contains 16 residues. The germline gives CDR1 KGHDR, CDR2 SFDVKD. Trimming removed 4 bases from V and 7 bases from J, with 19 bases in between. Written as DNA, the CDR3 is TGTGCCACCAGTGACTTACAGGGGTGGACTACGAATGAGCAGTTCTTC. Translated: CATSDLQGWTTNEQFF.

The chain recombines TRBV12-5 with TRBJ2-4; weak D call: TRBD1 (6 bases). The CDR3 totals 16 residues. Germline assignment: CDR1 LGHNT and CDR2 FRNRAP. Trimming cost V 1 base and J 0 bases, with 10 bases left between them. The CDR3 is CASGLAGQLAKNIQYF. CDR3 in DNA: TGTGCTAGTGGTTTGGCAGGACAGCTAGCCAAAAACATTCAGTACTTC.

The rearrangement links TRBV11-1 to TRBJ2-7; D is possibly TRBD2 (6 bases). From germline, CDR1 is SGHAT and CDR2 FQDESV (reference sequence). The CDR3 runs to 14 residues. With 1 base removed from V and 6 bases from J, the gap between germline ends came to 13 bases. The CDR3, as DNA: TGTGCCAGCAGCTTAGACCGGAGGGGCGGCGAGCAGTACTTC. It translates to CASSLDRRGGEQYF.

This clone was seen a few times. The CDR3 sequence: CASGAGLYEQYF. As DNA, the CDR3 is TGTGCCAGTGGAGCGGGCCTATACGAGCAGTACTTC. The chain uses TRBV19 and TRBJ2-7, with a weak D call TRBD2 (6 bases). CDR1 and CDR2 (germline): LNHDA, SQIVND (reference sequence). This CDR3 has 12 residues. V was pared by 8 bases and J by 4 bases, with 12 bases between. The variable domain in full, completed from reference TRBV19 and TRBJ2-7, reads DGGITQSPKYLFRKEGQNVTLSCEQNLNHDAMYWYRQDPGQGLRLIYYSQIVNDFQKGDIAEGYSVSREKKESFPLTVTSAQKNPTAFYLCASGAGLYEQYFGPGTRLTVT.

The J gene is TRBJ2-7, the V gene TRBV19; D remains ambiguous. With 3 bases removed from V and 2 bases from J, the gap between germline ends came to 8 bases. The CDR3 totals 13 residues. Germline values: CDR1 LNHDA, CDR2 SQIVND (reference sequence). The CDR3 spells CASSIVGPYEQYF. The DNA for the CDR3 is TGTGCCAGTAGTATCGTGGGCCCCTACGAGCAGTACTTC.

The table lists this clone with a count of one. The rearrangement joins TRBV27 to TRBJ1-2; 7 positions match TRBD1. CDR3 size: 12 residues. CDR1 is MNHEY and CDR2 is SMNVEV in the germline V gene (reference sequence). V trimming: 7 bases; J trimming: 5 bases; junction bases outside the gene matches: 4. The CDR3 sequence: CASKGQNYGYTF. The CDR3 DNA follows: TGTGCCAGCAAGGGACAGAATTATGGCTACACCTTC.

The gene calls are TRBV7-3 and TRBJ1-1; D ambiguous. Trimming left V 4 bases short and J 1 base short, with 7 bases between. The CDR3 covers 13 residues. Germline lookup yields CDR1 SGHTA and CDR2 FQGTGA. The CDR3 reads CASSSQANTEAFF. As DNA, the CDR3 is TGTGCCAGCAGCTCTCAGGCGAACACTGAAGCTTTCTTT.

This chain uses TRBV7-9 with TRBJ1-2; D is unclear. CDR1 and CDR2 (germline): SEHNR, FQNEAQ (reference sequence). The CDR3 runs 14 residues. Trimming left V 2 bases short and J 4 bases short, with 11 bases between. The CDR3 nucleotides are TGTGCCAGCAGCTTAACTGGGCCTTTCTATGGCTACACCTTC. Its protein is CASSLTGPFYGYTF.

The V call is TRBV7-2, the J call TRBJ2-7, with unresolved D. V lost 5 bases to trimming and J lost 6 bases, with 17 bases between them. Germline assignment: CDR1 SGHTA and CDR2 FQGNSA. The CDR3 totals 14 residues. The CDR3 bases are TGTGCCAGCAGCGGGCAGTTTCACTCCGTCGAGCAGTACTTC. This gives the protein CASSGQFHSVEQYF.

The V and J genes are TRBV30 and TRBJ1-5, with 10 bases matching TRBD1. The V segment lost 5 bases and the J segment 2 bases; nucleotides outside the gene matches: 6. Germline V gene sequence: CDR1 GTSNPN, CDR2 SVGIG (reference sequence). The length of the CDR3 is 15 residues. The DNA for the CDR3 is TGTGCCTGGTCGACAGGGGGCTCAGGCAATCAGCCCCAGCATTTT. Translating gives CAWSTGGSGNQPQHF.

The J gene is TRBJ2-2, the V gene TRBV9, with 7 bases that match TRBD1. Germline assignment: CDR1 SGDLS and CDR2 YYNGEE. With V trimmed by 0 bases and J by 5 bases, 10 bases remained unmatched. The CDR3 extends over 17 amino acids. The CDR3 region is CASSVVEGAGLTGELFF. CDR3 nucleotide sequence: TGTGCCAGCAGCGTAGTTGAGGGGGCAGGTCTAACCGGGGAGCTGTTTTTT.

The chain has TRBV19 and TRBJ1-2; 8 bases match TRBD1. Germline V gene sequence: CDR1 LNHDA, CDR2 SQIVND (reference sequence). Trimming cost V 3 bases and J 2 bases; bases outside gene matches: 8. This CDR3 is built from 16 residues. CDR3: CASSIFVGTGNYGYTF. CDR3 in DNA: TGTGCCAGTAGTATTTTTGTAGGGACAGGAAACTATGGCTACACCTTC.

The chain joins TRBV21-1 to TRBJ2-7; TRBD2 is the table's D call, not checked against the DNA. TRBV21-1 has pseudogene status. This CDR3 contains 16 residues. In nucleotides, the CDR3 is TGTGCCAGCAGCAAAATGGGAGGCCCAGGTCTCTACGAGCAGTACTTC. It specifies CASSKMGGPGLYEQYF.

The chain uses TRBV3-1 (or the pseudogene TRBV3-2) and TRBJ1-1, with 11 bases lining up with TRBD1. CDR3 length equals 15 residues. V shed 1 base, J shed 7 bases, and the junction held 5 bases outside the gene matches. The germline V gene encodes CDR1 LGHDT and CDR2 YNNKEL (reference sequence). In DNA form, the CDR3 reads TGTGCCAGCAGCCAAGGGACAGGGGGCGTTGGTGAAGCTTTCTTT. Its translation: CASSQGTGGVGEAFF.

In its sample, this clone was seen once. The chain joins TRBV7-8 to TRBJ2-5; 11 nucleotides agree with TRBD2. V gave up 5 bases and J gave up 4 bases; unmatched junction bases: 6. Germline CDR1 is SGHVS and CDR2 is FQNEAQ. The length of the CDR3 is 15 residues. The CDR3 DNA is TGTGCCAGCAGCACCTGGACTAGCGGGCGAGAGACCCAGTACTTC. This sequence encodes CASSTWTSGRETQYF.

V and J are TRBV27 and TRBJ2-1; perhaps TRBD1 as D (7 bases). Between the trimmed V and J ends, which lost 2 bases and 2 bases, there was a span of 19 bases. The CDR3 totals 18 residues. The germline CDR1 and CDR2 sequences are MNHEY and SMNVEV (reference sequence). This CDR3 is CASSLKRRGLRPYNEQFF. For the CDR3, the DNA is TGTGCCAGCAGTTTAAAACGGAGGGGGCTTCGTCCCTACAATGAGCAGTTCTTC.

The rearrangement links TRBV7-2 to TRBJ2-3; perhaps TRBD2 as D (6 bases). Trimming took 1 base from V and 2 from J, leaving 16 bases between them. CDR3 length: 17 amino acids. The germline V gene encodes CDR1 SGHTA and CDR2 FQGNSA. The CDR3 nucleotides are TGTGCCAGCAGCTTAGTATCCGGGGGATGGGACACAGATACGCAGTATTTT. Amino acid sequence: CASSLVSGGWDTDTQYF.

The gene calls are TRBV5-1 and TRBJ1-1; D perhaps matches TRBD1 (6 bases). Trimming left V 3 bases short and J 4 bases short, with 13 bases between. There are 14 residues in the CDR3. CDR1 is SGHRS, CDR2 YFSETQ, per germline. This CDR3 is CASSWGRGITEAFF. The DNA of the CDR3 is TGCGCCAGCAGCTGGGGGCGGGGGATCACTGAAGCTTTCTTT.

The chain links TRBV11-3 to TRBJ2-7; TRBD2 might be the D (5 bases). Germline CDR1 reads SGHNT; CDR2 reads YENEEA. The length of the CDR3 is 13 residues. The ends were cut back, 6 bases at V and 3 bases at J, with 12 bases in the middle. The DNA of the CDR3 is TGTGCCAGCAGTTCCGGGGTTGGCTACGAGCAGTACTTC. Translation gives CASSSGVGYEQYF.

The rearrangement uses TRBV18 and TRBJ1-1; the match to TRBD1 covers 9 bases. The V and J ends lost 6 bases and 4 bases, in that order; junction bases with no gene match: 6. The germline V gene has CDR1 KGHSH and CDR2 LQKENI. The CDR3 has 14 amino acids. CDR3 DNA sequence: TGTGCCAGCTCCCGTGGACAGGGGTTCACTGAAGCTTTCTTT. Residues: CASSRGQGFTEAFF. The entire variable domain, with the rest obtained from reference TRBV18 and TRBJ1-1, is as follows: NAGVMQNPRHLVRRRGQEARLRCSPMKGHSHVYWYRQLPEEGLKFMVYLQKENIIDESGMPKERFSAEFPKEGPSILRIQQVVRGDSAAYFCASSRGQGFTEAFFGQGTRLTVV.

The CDR3 DNA reads as TGTGCCAGCAGCGTCGGGGACTTCAATTCACCCCTCCACTTT. Translating gives CASSVGDFNSPLHF. The chain is built from TRBV9 and TRBJ1-6, with D possibly matching TRBD1 (5 bases). CDR1 and CDR2 (germline): SGDLS, YYNGEE. V was clipped by 2 bases and J by 7 bases, with 10 bases between them. The CDR3 contains 14 residues.

This sequence joins TRBV7-3 and TRBJ1-2; weak D call: TRBD1 (6 bases). The V end lost 2 bases, the J end lost 3 bases, and 7 bases lay between the germline ends. This CDR3 region has 13 residues. Germline V gene lookup returns CDR1 SGHTA and CDR2 FQGTGA. CDR3 residues: CASSLSGDYGYTF. CDR3 DNA: TGTGCCAGCAGCTTATCAGGGGACTATGGCTACACCTTC. Drawing the rest from reference TRBV7-3 and TRBJ1-2, the complete variable domain is GAGVSQTPSNKVTEKGKYVELRCDPISGHTALYWYRQSLGQGPEFLIYFQGTGAADDSGLPNDRFFAVRPEGSVSTLKIQRTERGDSAVYLCASSLSGDYGYTFGSGTRLTVV.

Ten or more counts support this clone. The chain employs TRBV19 and TRBJ1-5, with D possibly being TRBD1 (6 bases). Per the germline V gene, CDR1 is LNHDA and CDR2 is SQIVND (reference sequence). CDR3 length equals 17 residues. Between the trimmed V and J ends, which lost 3 bases and 2 bases, there was a span of 17 bases. The CDR3: CASSIIVQGSRNQPQHF. The CDR3 DNA reads TGTGCCAGTAGTATCATTGTACAGGGCAGTCGCAATCAGCCCCAGCATTTT.

The genes are TRBV7-9 and TRBJ2-5; 7 positions match TRBD1. This CDR3 is 16 amino acids long. Trimming removed 4 bases from V and 3 bases from J; junction bases left unmatched: 11. CDR1 and CDR2 (germline): SEHNR, FQNEAQ (reference sequence). CDR3 region: CASSSPGQSTEETQYF. For the CDR3, the DNA is TGTGCCAGCAGCTCCCCGGGACAGTCGACTGAAGAGACCCAGTACTTC.